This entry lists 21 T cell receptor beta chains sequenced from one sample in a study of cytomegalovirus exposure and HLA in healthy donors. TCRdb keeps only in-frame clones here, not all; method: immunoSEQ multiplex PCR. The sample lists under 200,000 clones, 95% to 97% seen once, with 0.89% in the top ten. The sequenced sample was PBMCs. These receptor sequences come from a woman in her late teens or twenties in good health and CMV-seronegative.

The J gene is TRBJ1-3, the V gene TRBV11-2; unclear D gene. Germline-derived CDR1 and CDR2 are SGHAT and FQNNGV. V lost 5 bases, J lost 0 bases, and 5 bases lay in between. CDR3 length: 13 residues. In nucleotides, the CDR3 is TGTGCCAGCAGCCCTCCCTCTGGAAACACCATATATTTT. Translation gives CASSPPSGNTIYF.

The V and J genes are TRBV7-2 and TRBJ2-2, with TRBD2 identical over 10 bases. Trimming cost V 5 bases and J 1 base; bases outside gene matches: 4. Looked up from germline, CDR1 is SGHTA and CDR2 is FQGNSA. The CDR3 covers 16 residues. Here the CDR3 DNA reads TGTGCCAGCAGCCACCCTAGCGGGGGGAACACCGGGGAGCTGTTTTTT. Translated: CASSHPSGGNTGELFF. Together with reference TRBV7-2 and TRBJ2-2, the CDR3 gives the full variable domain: GAGVSQSPSNKVTEKGKDVELRCDPISGHTALYWYRQSLGQGLEFLIYFQGNSAPDKSGLPSDRFSAERTGGSVSTLTIQRTQQEDSAVYLCASSHPSGGNTGELFFGEGSRLTVL.

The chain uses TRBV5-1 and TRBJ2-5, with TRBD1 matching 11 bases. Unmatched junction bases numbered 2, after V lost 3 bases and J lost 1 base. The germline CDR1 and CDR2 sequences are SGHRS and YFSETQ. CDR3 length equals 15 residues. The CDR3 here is CASSWGTGGQETQYF. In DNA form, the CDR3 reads TGCGCCAGCAGCTGGGGGACAGGGGGCCAAGAGACCCAGTACTTC.

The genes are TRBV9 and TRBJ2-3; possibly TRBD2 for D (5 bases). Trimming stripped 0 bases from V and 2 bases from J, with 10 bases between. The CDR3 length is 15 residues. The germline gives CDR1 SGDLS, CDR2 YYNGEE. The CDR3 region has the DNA TGTGCCAGCAGCGTAGGGCGCGGGTCCACAGATACGCAGTATTTT. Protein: CASSVGRGSTDTQYF.

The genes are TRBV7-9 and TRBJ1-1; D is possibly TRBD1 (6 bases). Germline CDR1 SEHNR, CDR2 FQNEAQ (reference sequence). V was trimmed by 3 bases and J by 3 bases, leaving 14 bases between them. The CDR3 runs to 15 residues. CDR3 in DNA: TGTGCCAGCAGCTTTAGGGGGGGAGTTGACACTGAAGCTTTCTTT. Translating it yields CASSFRGGVDTEAFF.

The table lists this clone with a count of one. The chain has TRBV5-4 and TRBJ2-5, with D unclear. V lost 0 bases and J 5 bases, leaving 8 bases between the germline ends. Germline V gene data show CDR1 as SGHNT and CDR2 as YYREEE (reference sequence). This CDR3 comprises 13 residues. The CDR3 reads CASSLGGMETQYF. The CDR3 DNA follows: TGTGCCAGCAGCTTGGGAGGAATGGAGACCCAGTACTTC. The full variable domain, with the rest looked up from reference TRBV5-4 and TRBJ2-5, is ETGVTQSPTHLIKTRGQQVTLRCSSQSGHNTVSWYQQALGQGPQFIFQYYREEENGRGNFPPRFSGLQFPNYSSELNVNALELDDSALYLCASSLGGMETQYFGPGTRLLVL.

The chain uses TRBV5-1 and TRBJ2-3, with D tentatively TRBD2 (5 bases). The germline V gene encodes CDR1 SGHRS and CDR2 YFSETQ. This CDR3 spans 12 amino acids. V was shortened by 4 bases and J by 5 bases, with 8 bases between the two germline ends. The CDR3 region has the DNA TGCGCCAGCAGCCCAGGACTAGATACGCAGTATTTT. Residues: CASSPGLDTQYF.

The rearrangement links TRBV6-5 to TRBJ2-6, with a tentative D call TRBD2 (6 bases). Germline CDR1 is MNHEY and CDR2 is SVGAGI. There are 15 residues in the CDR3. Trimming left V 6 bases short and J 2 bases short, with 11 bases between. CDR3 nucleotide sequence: TGTGCCAGCAGCCCCGGGACTGCTGGGGCCAACGTCCTGACTTTC. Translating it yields CASSPGTAGANVLTF.

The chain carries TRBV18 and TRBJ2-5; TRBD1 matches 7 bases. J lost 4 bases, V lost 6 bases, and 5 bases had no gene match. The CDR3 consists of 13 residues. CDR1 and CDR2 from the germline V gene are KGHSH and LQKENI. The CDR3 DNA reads TGTGCCAGCTCCAGACAGGGAATAGAGACCCAGTACTTC. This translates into CASSRQGIETQYF.

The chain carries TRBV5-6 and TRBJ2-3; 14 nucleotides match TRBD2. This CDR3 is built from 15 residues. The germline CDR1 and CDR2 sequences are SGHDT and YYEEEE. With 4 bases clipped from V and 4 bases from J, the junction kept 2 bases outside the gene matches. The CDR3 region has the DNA TGTGCCAGCAGCAGGGGACTAGCGGGAGCAGATACGCAGTATTTT. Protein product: CASSRGLAGADTQYF. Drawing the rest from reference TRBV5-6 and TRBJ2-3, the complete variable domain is DAGVTQSPTHLIKTRGQQVTLRCSPKSGHDTVSWYQQALGQGPQFIFQYYEEEERQRGNFPDRFSGHQFPNYSSELNVNALLLGDSALYLCASSRGLAGADTQYFGPGTRLTVL.

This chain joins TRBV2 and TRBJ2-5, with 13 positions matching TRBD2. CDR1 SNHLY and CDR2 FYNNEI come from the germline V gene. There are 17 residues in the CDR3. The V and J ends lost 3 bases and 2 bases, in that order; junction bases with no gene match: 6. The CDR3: CASSDKLAGGLQETQYF. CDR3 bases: TGTGCCAGCAGTGACAAACTAGCGGGGGGGCTGCAAGAGACCCAGTACTTC.

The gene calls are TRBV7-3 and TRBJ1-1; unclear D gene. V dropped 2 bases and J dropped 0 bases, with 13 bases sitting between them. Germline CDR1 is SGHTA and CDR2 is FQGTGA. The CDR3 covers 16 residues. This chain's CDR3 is CASSLLGGSLNTEAFF. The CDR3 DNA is TGTGCCAGCAGCTTACTAGGAGGAAGTTTGAACACTGAAGCTTTCTTT. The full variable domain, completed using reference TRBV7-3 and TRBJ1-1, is GAGVSQTPSNKVTEKGKYVELRCDPISGHTALYWYRQSLGQGPEFLIYFQGTGAADDSGLPNDRFFAVRPEGSVSTLKIQRTERGDSAVYLCASSLLGGSLNTEAFFGQGTRLTVV.

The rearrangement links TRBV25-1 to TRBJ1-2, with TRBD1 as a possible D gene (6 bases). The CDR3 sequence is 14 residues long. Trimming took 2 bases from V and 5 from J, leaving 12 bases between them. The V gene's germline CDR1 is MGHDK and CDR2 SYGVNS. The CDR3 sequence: CASSETGGPYGYTF. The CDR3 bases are TGTGCCAGCAGTGAAACCGGGGGGCCTTATGGCTACACCTTC.

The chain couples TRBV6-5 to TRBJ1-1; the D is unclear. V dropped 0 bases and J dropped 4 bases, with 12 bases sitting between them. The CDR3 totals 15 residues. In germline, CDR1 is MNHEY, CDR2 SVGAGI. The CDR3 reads CASSYSLQMGTEAFF. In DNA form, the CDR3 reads TGTGCCAGCAGTTACTCGTTACAGATGGGCACTGAAGCTTTCTTT.

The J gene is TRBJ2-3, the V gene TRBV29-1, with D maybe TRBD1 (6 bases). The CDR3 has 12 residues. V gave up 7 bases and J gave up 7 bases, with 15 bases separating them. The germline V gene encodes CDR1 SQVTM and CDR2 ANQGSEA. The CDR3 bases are TGCAGCGCCTACCCGGGACAAAATACGCAGTATTTT. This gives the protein CSAYPGQNTQYF.

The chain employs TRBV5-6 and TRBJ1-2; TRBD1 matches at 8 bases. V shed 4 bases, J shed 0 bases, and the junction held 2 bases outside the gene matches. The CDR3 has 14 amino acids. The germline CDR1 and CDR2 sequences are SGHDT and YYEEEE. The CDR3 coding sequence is TGTGCCAGCAGCGGGGACAGGTCTAACTATGGCTACACCTTC. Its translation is CASSGDRSNYGYTF.

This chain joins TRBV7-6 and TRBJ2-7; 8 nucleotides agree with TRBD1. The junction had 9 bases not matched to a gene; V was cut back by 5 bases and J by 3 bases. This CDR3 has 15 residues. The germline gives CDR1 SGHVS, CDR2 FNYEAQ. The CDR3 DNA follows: TGTGCCAGCAGCCCTAGACAGGGGAAGGACTACGAGCAGTACTTC. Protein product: CASSPRQGKDYEQYF.

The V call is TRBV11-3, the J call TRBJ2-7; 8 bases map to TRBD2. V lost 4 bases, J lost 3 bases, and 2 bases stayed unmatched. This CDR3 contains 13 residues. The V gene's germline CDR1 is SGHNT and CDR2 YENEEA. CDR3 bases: TGTGCCAGCAGCTCGGGAGGGGGCTACGAGCAGTACTTC. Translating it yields CASSSGGGYEQYF. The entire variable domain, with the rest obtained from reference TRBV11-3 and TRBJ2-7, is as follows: EAGVVQSPRYKIIEKKQPVAFWCNPISGHNTLYWYLQNLGQGPELLIRYENEEAVDDSQLPKDRFSAERLKGVDSTLKIQPAELGDSAVYLCASSSGGGYEQYFGPGTRLTVT.

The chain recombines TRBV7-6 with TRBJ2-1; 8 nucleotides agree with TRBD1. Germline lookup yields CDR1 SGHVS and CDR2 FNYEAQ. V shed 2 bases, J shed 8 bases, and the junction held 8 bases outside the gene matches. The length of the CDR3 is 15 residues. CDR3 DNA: TGTGCCAGCAGCTTAAGGGTCAGGGGGCAGGATGAGCAGTTCTTC. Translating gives CASSLRVRGQDEQFF.

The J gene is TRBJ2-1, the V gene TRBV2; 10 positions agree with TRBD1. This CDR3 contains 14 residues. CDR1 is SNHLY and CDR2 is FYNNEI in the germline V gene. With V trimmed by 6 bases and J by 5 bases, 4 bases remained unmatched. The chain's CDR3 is CASSAGTGDNEQFF. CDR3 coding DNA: TGTGCCAGCAGCGCCGGGACAGGGGACAATGAGCAGTTCTTC.

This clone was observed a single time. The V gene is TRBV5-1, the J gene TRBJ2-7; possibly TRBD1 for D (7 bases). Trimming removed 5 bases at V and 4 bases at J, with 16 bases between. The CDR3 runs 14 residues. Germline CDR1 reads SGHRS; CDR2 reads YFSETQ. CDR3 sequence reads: CASRRQGGGYEQYF. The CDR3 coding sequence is TGCGCCAGCAGACGACAGGGTGGGGGGTACGAGCAGTACTTC.